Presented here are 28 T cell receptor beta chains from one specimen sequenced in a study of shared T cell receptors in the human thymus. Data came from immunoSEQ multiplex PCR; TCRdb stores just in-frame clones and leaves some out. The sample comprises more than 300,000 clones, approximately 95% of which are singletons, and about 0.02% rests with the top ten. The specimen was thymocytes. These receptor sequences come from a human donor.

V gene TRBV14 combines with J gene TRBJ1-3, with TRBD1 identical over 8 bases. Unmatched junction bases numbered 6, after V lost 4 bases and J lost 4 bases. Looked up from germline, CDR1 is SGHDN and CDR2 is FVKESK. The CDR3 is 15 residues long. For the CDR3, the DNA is TGTGCCAGCAGCCCCAGGGGGCTATGGGGAAACACCATATATTTT. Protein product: CASSPRGLWGNTIYF.

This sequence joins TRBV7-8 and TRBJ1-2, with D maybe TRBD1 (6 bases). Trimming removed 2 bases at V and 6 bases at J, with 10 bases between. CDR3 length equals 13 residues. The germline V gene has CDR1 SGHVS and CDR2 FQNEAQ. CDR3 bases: TGTGCCAGCAGCTTAAGACAGGACCATGGCTACACCTTC. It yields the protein CASSLRQDHGYTF.

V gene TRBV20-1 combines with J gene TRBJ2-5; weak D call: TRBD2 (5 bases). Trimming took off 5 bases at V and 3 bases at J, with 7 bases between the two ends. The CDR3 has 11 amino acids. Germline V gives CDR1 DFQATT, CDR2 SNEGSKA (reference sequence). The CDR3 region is CSAGREETQYF. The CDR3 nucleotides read TGCAGTGCTGGGCGGGAAGAGACCCAGTACTTC.

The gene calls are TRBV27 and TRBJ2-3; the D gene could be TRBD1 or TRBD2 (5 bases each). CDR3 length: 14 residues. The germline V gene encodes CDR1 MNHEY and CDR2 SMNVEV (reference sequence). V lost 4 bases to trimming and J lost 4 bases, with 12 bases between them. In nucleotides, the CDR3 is TGTGCCAGCAGTTGCAGGGACCGGTCAGATACGCAGTATTTT. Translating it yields CASSCRDRSDTQYF.

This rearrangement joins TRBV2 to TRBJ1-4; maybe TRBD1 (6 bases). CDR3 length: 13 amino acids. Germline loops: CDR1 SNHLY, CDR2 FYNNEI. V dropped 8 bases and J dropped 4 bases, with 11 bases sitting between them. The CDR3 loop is CASRDTLNEKLFF. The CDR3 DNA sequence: TGTGCCAGCCGGGACACGCTTAATGAAAAACTGTTTTTT.

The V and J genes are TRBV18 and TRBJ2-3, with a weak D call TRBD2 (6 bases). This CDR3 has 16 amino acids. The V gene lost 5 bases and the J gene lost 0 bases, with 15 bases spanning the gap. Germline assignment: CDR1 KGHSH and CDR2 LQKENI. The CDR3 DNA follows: TGTGCCAGCTCATTCGTTGGCGGGGCTAGCACAGATACGCAGTATTTT. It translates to CASSFVGGASTDTQYF.

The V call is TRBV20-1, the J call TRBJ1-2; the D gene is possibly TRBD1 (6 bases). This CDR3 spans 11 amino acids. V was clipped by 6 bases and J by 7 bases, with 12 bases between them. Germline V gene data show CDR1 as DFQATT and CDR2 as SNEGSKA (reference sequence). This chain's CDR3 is CSAPGQIGYTF. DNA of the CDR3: TGCAGTGCCCCCGGACAGATTGGCTACACCTTC.

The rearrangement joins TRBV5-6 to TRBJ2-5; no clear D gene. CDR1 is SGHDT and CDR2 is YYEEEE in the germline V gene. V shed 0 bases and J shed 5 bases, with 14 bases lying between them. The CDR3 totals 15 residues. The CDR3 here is CASSLEGTPRETQYF. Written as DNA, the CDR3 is TGTGCCAGCAGCTTGGAGGGTACCCCCAGGGAGACCCAGTACTTC. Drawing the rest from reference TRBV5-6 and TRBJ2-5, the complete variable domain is DAGVTQSPTHLIKTRGQQVTLRCSPKSGHDTVSWYQQALGQGPQFIFQYYEEEERQRGNFPDRFSGHQFPNYSSELNVNALLLGDSALYLCASSLEGTPRETQYFGPGTRLLVL.

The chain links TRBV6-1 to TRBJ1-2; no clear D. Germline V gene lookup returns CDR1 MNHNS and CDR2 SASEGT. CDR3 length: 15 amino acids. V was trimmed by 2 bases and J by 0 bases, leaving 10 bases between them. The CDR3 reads CASSERKDSNYGYTF. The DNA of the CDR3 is TGTGCCAGCAGTGAAAGAAAGGATTCTAACTATGGCTACACCTTC.

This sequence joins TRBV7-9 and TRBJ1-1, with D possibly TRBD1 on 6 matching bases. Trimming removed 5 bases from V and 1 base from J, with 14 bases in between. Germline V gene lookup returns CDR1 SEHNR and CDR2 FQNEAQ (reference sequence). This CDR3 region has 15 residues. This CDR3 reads CASSPAGAANTEAFF. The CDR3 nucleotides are TGTGCCAGCAGCCCGGCGGGGGCTGCGAACACTGAAGCTTTCTTT.

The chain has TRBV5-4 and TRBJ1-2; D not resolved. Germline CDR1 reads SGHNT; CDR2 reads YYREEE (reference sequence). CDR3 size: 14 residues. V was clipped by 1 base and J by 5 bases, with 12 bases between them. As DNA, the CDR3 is TGTGCCAGCAGCTTGACGACCGCCAAGTATGGCTACACCTTC. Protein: CASSLTTAKYGYTF.

CDR3 in amino acids: CASSQDLGFNEKLFF. The DNA of the CDR3 is TGCGCCAGCAGCCAAGATCTGGGATTTAATGAAAAACTGTTTTTT. This rearrangement joins TRBV4-1 to TRBJ1-4, with unresolved D. Germline CDR1 reads MGHRA; CDR2 reads YSYEKL. V lost 0 bases and J lost 4, with 9 bases in between. The CDR3 is 15 amino acids.

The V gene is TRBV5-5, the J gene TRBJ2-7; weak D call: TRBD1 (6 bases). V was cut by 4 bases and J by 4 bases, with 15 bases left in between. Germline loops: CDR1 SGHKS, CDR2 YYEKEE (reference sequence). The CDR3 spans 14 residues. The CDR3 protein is CASSPRDTIYEQYF. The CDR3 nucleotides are TGTGCCAGCAGCCCCAGGGACACCATATACGAGCAGTACTTC.

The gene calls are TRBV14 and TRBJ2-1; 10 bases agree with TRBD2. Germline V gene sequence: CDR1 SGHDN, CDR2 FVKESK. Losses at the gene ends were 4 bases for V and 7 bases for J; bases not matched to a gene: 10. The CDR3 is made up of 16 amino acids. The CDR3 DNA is TGTGCCAGCAGCCTTGGACTAGCGGAGGGGGGGAATGAGCAGTTCTTC. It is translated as CASSLGLAEGGNEQFF.

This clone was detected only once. The CDR3 nucleotides read TGTGCCAGCAGCCATCTAGGTCAGCCCCAGCATTTT. Translating it yields CASSHLGQPQHF. This chain joins TRBV11-3 and TRBJ1-5; D unclear. Looked up from germline, CDR1 is SGHNT and CDR2 is YENEEA. The CDR3 contains 12 residues. V lost 5 bases to trimming and J lost 6 bases, with 8 bases between them.

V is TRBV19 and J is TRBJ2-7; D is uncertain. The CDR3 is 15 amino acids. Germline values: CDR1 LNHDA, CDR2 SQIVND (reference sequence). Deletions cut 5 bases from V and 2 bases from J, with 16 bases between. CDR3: CASSSYMEQTYEQYF. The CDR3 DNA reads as TGTGCCAGTAGTTCTTACATGGAACAAACCTACGAGCAGTACTTC.

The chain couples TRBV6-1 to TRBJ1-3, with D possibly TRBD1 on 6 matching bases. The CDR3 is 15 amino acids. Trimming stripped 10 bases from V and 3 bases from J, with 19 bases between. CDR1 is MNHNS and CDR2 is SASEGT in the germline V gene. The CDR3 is CATQKVWGLGNTIYF. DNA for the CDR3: TGTGCCACCCAAAAGGTTTGGGGGCTTGGAAACACCATATATTTT.

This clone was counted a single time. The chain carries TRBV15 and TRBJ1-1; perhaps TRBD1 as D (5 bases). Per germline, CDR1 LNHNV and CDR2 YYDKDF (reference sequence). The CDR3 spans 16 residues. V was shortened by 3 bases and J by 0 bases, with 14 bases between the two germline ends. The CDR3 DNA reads TGTGCCACCAGCAGTCTTCAGGGACGGATGAACACTGAAGCTTTCTTT. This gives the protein CATSSLQGRMNTEAFF.

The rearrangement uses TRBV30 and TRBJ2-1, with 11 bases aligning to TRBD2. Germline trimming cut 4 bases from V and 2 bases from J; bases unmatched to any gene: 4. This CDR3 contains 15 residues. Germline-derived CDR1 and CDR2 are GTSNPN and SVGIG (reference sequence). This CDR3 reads CAWIDSGRAYNEQFF. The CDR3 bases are TGTGCCTGGATCGATAGCGGGAGGGCCTACAATGAGCAGTTCTTC. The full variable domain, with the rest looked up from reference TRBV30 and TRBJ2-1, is SQTIHQWPATLVQPVGSPLSLECTVEGTSNPNLYWYRQAAGRGLQLLFYSVGIGQISSEVPQNLSASRPQDRQFILSSKKLLLSDSGFYLCAWIDSGRAYNEQFFGPGTRLTVL.

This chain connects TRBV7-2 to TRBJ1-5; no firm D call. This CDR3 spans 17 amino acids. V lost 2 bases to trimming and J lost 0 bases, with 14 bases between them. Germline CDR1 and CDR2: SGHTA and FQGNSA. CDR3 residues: CASSLSPSQNSNQPQHF. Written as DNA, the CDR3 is TGTGCCAGCAGCTTATCCCCCTCACAAAATAGCAATCAGCCCCAGCATTTT.

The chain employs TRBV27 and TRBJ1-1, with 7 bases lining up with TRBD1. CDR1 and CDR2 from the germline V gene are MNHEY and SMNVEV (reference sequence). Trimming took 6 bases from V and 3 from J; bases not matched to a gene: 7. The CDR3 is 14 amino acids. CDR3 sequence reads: CASRQGPPDTEAFF. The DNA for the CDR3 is TGTGCCAGCAGACAGGGGCCCCCGGACACTGAAGCTTTCTTT.

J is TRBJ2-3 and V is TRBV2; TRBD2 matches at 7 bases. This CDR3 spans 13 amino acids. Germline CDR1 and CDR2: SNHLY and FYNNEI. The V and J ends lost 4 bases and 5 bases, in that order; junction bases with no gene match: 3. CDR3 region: CASSGREIDTQYF. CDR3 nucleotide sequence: TGTGCCAGCAGTGGGCGGGAGATAGATACGCAGTATTTT.

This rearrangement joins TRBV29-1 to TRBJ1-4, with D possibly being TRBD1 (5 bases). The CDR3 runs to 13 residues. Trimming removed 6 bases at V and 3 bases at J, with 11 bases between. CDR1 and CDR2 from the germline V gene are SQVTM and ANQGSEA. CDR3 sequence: CSVGGLANEKLFF. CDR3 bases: TGCAGCGTGGGGGGTCTAGCTAATGAAAAACTGTTTTTT.

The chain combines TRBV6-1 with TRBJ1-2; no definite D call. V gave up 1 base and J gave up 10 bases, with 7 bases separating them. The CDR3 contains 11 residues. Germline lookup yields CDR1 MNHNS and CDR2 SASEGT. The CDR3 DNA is TGTGCCAGCAGTGAAGGATCTGCCTACACCTTC. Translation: CASSEGSAYTF.

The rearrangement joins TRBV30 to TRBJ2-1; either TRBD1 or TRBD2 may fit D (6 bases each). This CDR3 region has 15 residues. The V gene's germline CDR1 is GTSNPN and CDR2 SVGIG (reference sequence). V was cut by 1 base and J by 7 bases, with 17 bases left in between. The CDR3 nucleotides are TGTGCCTGGAGTGAGGACAGAGTAGGGAGGAATGAGCAGTTCTTC. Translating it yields CAWSEDRVGRNEQFF.

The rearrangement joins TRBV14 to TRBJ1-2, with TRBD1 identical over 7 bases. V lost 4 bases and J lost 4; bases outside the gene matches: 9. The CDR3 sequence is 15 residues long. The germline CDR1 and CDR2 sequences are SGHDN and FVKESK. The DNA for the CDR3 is TGTGCCAGCAGCCGCCGACAGGGCCTTCCCTATGGCTACACCTTC. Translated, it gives CASSRRQGLPYGYTF.

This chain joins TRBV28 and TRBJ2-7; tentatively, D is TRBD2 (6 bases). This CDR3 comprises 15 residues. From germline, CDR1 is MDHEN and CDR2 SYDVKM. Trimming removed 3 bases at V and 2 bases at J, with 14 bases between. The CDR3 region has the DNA TGTGCCAGCAGTTTGGGGAGGAGGACTACCTACGAGCAGTACTTC. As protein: CASSLGRRTTYEQYF.

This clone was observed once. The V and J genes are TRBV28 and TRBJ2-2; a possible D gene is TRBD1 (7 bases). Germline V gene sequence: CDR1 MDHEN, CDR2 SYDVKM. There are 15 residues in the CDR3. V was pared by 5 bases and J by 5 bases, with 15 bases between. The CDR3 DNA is TGTGCCAGCAGTCCAGGCAGGGGGGAAACCGGGGAGCTGTTTTTT. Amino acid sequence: CASSPGRGETGELFF.